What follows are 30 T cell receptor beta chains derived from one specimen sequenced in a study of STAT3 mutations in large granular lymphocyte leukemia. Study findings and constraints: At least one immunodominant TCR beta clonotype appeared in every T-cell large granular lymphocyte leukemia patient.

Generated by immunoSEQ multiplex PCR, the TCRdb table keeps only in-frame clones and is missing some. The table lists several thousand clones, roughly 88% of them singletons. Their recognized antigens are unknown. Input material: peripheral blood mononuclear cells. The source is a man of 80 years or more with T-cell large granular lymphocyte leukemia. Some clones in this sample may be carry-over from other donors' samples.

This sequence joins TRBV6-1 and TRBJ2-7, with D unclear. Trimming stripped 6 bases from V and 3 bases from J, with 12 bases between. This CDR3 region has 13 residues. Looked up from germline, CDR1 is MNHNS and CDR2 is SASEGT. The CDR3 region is CASSPAPDYEQYF. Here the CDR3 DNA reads TGTGCCAGCAGCCCCGCCCCAGACTACGAGCAGTACTTC.

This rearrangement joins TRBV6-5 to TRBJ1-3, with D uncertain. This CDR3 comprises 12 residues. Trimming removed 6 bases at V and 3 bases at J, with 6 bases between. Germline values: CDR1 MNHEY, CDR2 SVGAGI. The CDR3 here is CASRPRGNTIYF. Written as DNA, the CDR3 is TGTGCCAGCAGGCCCCGTGGAAACACCATATATTTT.

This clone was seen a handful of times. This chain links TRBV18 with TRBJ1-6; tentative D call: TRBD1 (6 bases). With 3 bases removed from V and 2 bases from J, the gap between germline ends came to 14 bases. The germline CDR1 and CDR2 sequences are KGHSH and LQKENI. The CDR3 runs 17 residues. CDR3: CASSPHRGGPYNSPLHF. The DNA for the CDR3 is TGTGCCAGCTCACCCCATCGGGGGGGGCCCTATAATTCACCCCTCCACTTT.

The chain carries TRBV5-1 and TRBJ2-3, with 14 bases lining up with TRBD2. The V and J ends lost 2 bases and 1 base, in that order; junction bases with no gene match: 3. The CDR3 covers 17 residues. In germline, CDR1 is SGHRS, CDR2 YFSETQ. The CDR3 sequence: CASSLGLAGGRTDTQYF. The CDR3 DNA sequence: TGCGCCAGCAGCTTAGGACTAGCGGGGGGCCGCACAGATACGCAGTATTTT.

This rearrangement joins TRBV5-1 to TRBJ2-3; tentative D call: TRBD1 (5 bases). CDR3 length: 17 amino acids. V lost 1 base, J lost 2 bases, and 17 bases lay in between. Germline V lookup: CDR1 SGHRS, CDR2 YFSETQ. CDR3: CASSLSLRTDNTDTQYF. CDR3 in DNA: TGCGCCAGCAGCTTGAGTTTGCGGACGGACAACACAGATACGCAGTATTTT.

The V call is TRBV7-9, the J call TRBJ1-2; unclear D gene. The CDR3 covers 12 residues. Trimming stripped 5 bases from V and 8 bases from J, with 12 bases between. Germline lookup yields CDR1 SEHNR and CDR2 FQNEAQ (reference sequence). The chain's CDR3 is CASSPARVGYTF. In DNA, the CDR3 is TGTGCCAGCAGCCCCGCCCGCGTGGGCTACACCTTC. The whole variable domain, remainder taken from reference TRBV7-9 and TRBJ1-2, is DTGVSQNPRHKITKRGQNVTFRCDPISEHNRLYWYRQTLGQGPEFLTYFQNEAQLEKSRLLSDRFSAERPKGSFSTLEIQRTEQGDSAMYLCASSPARVGYTFGSGTRLTVV.

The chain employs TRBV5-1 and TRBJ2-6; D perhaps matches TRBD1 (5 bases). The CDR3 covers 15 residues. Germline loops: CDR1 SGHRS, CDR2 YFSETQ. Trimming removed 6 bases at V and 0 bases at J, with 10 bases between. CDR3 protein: CASTGQISGANVLTF. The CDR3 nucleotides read TGCGCCAGCACAGGACAAATCTCTGGGGCCAACGTCCTGACTTTC. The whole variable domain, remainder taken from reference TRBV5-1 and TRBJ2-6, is KAGVTQTPRYLIKTRGQQVTLSCSPISGHRSVSWYQQTPGQGLQFLFEYFSETQRNKGNFPGRFSGRQFSNSRSEMNVSTLELGDSALYLCASTGQISGANVLTFGAGSRLTVL.

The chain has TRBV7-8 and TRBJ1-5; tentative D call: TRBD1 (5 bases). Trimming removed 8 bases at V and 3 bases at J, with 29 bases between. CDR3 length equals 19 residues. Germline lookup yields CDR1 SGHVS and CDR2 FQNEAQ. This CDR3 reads CASGYRPLGGVGINQPQHF. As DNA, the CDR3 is TGTGCCAGCGGTTACCGGCCGCTGGGGGGGGTTGGGATCAATCAGCCCCAGCATTTT.

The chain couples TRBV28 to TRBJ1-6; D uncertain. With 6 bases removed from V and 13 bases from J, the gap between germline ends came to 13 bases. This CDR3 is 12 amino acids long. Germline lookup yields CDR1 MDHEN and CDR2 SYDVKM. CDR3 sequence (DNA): TGTGCCAGCAGATCACATGGTTCGCCCCTCCACTTT. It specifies CASRSHGSPLHF.

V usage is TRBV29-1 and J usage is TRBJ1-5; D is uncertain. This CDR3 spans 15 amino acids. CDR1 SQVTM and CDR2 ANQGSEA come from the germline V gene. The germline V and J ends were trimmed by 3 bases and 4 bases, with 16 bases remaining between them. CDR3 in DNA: TGCAGCGTTGACGTCTCCGGATCGGGAAATCAGCCCCAGCATTTT. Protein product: CSVDVSGSGNQPQHF.

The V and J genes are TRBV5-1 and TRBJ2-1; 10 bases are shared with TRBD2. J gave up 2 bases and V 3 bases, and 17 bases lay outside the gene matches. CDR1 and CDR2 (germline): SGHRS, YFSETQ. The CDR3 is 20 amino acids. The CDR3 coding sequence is TGCGCCAGCAGCTCACGCGGGGTAGCGGGGGGAAGTTATACCTACAATGAGCAGTTCTTC. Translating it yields CASSSRGVAGGSYTYNEQFF.

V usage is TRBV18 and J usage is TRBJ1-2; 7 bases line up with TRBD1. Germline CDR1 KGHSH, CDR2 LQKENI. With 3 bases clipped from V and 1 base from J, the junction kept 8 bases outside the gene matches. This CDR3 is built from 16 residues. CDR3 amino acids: CASSPAGTAHNYGYTF. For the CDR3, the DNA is TGTGCCAGCTCACCCGCCGGGACAGCTCATAACTATGGCTACACCTTC.

The CDR3 reads CASSLGQGGHYEQYF. The DNA of the CDR3 is TGTGCCAGCAGCTTGGGGCAGGGAGGTCACTACGAGCAGTACTTC. The chain uses TRBV7-9 and TRBJ2-7; D possibly corresponds to TRBD2 (6 bases). V was shortened by 3 bases and J by 3 bases, with 15 bases between the two germline ends. CDR3 length equals 15 residues. Germline values: CDR1 SEHNR, CDR2 FQNEAQ (reference sequence).

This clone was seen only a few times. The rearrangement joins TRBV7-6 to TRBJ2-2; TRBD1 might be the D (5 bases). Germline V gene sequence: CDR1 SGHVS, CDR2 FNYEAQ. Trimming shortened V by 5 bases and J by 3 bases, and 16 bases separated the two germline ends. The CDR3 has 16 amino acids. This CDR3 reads CASSVRTGVDTGELFF. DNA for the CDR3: TGTGCCAGCAGCGTACGTACAGGTGTCGACACCGGGGAGCTGTTTTTT. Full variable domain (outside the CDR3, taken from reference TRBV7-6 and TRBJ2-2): GAGVSQSPRYKVTKRGQDVALRCDPISGHVSLYWYRQALGQGPEFLTYFNYEAQQDKSGLPNDRFSAERPEGSISTLTIQRTEQRDSAMYRCASSVRTGVDTGELFFGEGSRLTVL.

CDR3 sequence reads: CASSSGGPNLPLHF. Here the CDR3 DNA reads TGTGCCAGCAGCTCGGGGGGTCCTAATCTCCCCCTCCACTTT. The chain carries TRBV7-2 and TRBJ1-6; tentatively, D is TRBD1 (5 bases). This CDR3 has 14 residues. Trimming removed 4 bases at V and 13 bases at J, with 17 bases between. From germline, CDR1 is SGHTA and CDR2 FQGNSA.

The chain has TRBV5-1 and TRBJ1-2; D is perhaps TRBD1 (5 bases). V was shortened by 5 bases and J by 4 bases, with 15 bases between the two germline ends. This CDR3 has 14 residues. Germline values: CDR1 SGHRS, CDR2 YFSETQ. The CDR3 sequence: CASSAGTDTYGYTF. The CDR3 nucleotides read TGCGCCAGCAGTGCCGGGACGGATACCTATGGCTACACCTTC.

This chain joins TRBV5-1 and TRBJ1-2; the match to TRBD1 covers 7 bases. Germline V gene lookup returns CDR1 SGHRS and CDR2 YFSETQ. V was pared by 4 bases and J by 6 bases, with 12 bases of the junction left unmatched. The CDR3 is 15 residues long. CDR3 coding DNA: TGCGCCAGCAGCAGCGAGTTAGGGACAGCAAATGGCTACACCTTC. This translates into CASSSELGTANGYTF. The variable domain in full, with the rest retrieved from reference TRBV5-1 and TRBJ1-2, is KAGVTQTPRYLIKTRGQQVTLSCSPISGHRSVSWYQQTPGQGLQFLFEYFSETQRNKGNFPGRFSGRQFSNSRSEMNVSTLELGDSALYLCASSSELGTANGYTFGSGTRLTVV.

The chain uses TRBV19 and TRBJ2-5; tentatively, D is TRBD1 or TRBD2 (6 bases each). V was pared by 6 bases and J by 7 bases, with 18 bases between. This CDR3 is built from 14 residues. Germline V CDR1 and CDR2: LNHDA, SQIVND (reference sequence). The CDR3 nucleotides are TGTGCCAGTAGAGGGGGGTCAGGTGGCGGGACCCAGTACTTC. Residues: CASRGGSGGGTQYF.

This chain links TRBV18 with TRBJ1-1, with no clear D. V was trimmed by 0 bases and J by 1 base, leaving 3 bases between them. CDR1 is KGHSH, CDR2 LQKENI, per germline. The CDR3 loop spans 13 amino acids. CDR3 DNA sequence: TGTGCCAGCTCACCACCCGAGAACACTGAAGCTTTCTTT. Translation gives CASSPPENTEAFF.

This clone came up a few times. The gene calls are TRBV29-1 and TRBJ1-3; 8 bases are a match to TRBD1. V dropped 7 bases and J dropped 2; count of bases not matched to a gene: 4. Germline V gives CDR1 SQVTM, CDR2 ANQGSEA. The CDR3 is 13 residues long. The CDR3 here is CSGAQGAGNTIYF. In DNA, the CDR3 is TGCAGCGGCGCACAGGGGGCTGGAAACACCATATATTTT.

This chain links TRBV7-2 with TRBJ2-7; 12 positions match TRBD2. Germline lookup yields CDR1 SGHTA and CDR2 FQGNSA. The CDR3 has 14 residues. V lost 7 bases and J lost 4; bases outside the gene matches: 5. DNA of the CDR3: TGTGCCAGCATGGTGACTAGCGGGGGTTACGAGCAGTACTTC. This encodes CASMVTSGGYEQYF.

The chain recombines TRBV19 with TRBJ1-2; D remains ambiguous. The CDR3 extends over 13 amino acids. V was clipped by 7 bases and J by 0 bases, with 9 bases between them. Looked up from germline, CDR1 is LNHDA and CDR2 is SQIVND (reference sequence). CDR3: CASTTETNYGYTF. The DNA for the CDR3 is TGTGCCAGTACCACGGAAACTAACTATGGCTACACCTTC.

As DNA, the CDR3 is TGTGCCAGCAGCATTACCGGGACAGGGAACGAGCAGTACTTC. Encoded protein: CASSITGTGNEQYF. The chain combines TRBV11-2 with TRBJ2-7; 9 bases are a match to TRBD1. Germline trimming cut 5 bases from V and 5 bases from J; bases unmatched to any gene: 7. Per germline, CDR1 SGHAT and CDR2 FQNNGV. CDR3 length equals 14 residues.

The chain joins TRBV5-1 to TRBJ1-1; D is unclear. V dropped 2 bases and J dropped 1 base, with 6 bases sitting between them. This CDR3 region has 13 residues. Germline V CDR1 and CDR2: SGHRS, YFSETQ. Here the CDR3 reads CASSFNRNTEAFF. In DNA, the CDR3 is TGCGCCAGCAGCTTTAACAGGAACACTGAAGCTTTCTTT.

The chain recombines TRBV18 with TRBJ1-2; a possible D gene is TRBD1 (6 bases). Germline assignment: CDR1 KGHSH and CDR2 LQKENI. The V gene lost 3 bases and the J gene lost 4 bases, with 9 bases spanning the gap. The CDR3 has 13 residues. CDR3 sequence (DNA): TGTGCCAGCTCACCGGACAGCAGCTATGGCTACACCTTC. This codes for CASSPDSSYGYTF. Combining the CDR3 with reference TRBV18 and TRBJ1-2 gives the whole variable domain NAGVMQNPRHLVRRRGQEARLRCSPMKGHSHVYWYRQLPEEGLKFMVYLQKENIIDESGMPKERFSAEFPKEGPSILRIQQVVRGDSAAYFCASSPDSSYGYTFGSGTRLTVV.

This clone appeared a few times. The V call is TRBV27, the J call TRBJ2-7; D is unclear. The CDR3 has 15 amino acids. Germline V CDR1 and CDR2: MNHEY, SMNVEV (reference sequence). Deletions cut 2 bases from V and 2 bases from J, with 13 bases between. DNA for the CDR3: TGTGCCAGCAGTTTAGAAGTTGCAGGCACCTACGAGCAGTACTTC. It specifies CASSLEVAGTYEQYF.

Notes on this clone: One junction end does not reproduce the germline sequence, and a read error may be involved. The DNA of the CDR3 is TGTGCTAGCAGCTTAATCGGCAGGACGAATAGCAATCAGCCCCAGCATTTT. Translated, it gives CASSLIGRTNSNQPQHF. This chain links TRBV7-7 with TRBJ1-5; D not certain. Germline V gives CDR1 SSHAT, CDR2 FNYEAQ (reference sequence). The CDR3 runs 17 residues. Complete variable domain (other parts from reference TRBV7-7 and TRBJ1-5): GAGVSQSPRYKVTKRGQDVTLRCDPISSHATLYWYQQALGQGPEFLTYFNYEAQPDKSGLPSDRFSAERPEGSISTLTIQRTEQRDSAMYRCASSLIGRTNSNQPQHFGDGTRLSIL.

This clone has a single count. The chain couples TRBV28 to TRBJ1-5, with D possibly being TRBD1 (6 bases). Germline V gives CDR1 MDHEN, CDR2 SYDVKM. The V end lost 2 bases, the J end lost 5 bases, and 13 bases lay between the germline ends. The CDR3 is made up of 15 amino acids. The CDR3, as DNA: TGTGCCAGCAGTTTAGGGGGGCCGGAGGATCAGCCCCAGCATTTT. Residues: CASSLGGPEDQPQHF.

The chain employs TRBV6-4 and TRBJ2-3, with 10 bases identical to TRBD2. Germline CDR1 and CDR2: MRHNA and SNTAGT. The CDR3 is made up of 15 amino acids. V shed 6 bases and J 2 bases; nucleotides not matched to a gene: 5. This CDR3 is CASSLLAGNTDTQYF. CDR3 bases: TGTGCCAGCAGCTTACTAGCGGGGAACACAGATACGCAGTATTTT.

The CDR3: CAGLVAGGPADTQYF. Written as DNA, the CDR3 is TGTGCCGGTTTGGTAGCGGGGGGTCCCGCAGATACGCAGTATTTT. The J gene is TRBJ2-3, the V gene TRBV18, with 10 nucleotides matching TRBD2. Trimming cost V 11 bases and J 4 bases; bases outside gene matches: 12. This CDR3 comprises 15 residues. CDR1 and CDR2 from the germline V gene are KGHSH and LQKENI.